This passage covers 17 T cell receptor beta chains from one sample sequenced in a study of blood T cell repertoires in COVID-19. Produced via immunoSEQ multiplex PCR; TCRdb's table is partial and in-frame only. This table holds around 200,000 clones, around 87% found once. The specimen was peripheral blood. The receptor source for this set is a man aged 35 to 55 with active or convalescent COVID-19.

V and J are TRBV18 and TRBJ1-2, with 11 bases matching TRBD1. From germline, CDR1 is KGHSH and CDR2 LQKENI. The length of the CDR3 is 18 residues. J gave up 4 bases and V 1 base, and 11 bases lay outside the gene matches. This CDR3 reads CASSPQKFPGTGGYGYTF. The CDR3 DNA reads as TGTGCCAGCTCACCACAAAAATTTCCCGGGACAGGGGGCTATGGCTACACCTTC.

J is TRBJ2-1 and V is TRBV5-1; a weak D match, TRBD1 (5 bases). V was trimmed by 5 bases and J by 0 bases, leaving 9 bases between them. Germline-derived CDR1 and CDR2 are SGHRS and YFSETQ. The CDR3 loop spans 14 amino acids. CDR3: CASSSDNSYNEQFF. In DNA form, the CDR3 reads TGCGCCAGCAGTTCGGACAACTCCTACAATGAGCAGTTCTTC. Based on the CDR3 plus reference TRBV5-1 and TRBJ2-1, the full variable domain is KAGVTQTPRYLIKTRGQQVTLSCSPISGHRSVSWYQQTPGQGLQFLFEYFSETQRNKGNFPGRFSGRQFSNSRSEMNVSTLELGDSALYLCASSSDNSYNEQFFGPGTRLTVL.

The rearrangement links TRBV7-2 to TRBJ2-7, with D perhaps matching TRBD2 (9 bases). Germline-derived CDR1 and CDR2 are SGHTA and FQGNSA. V gave up 5 bases and J gave up 6 bases, with 20 bases separating them. This CDR3 spans 15 amino acids. Here the CDR3 DNA reads TGTGCCAGCAGCCCAGGGGGCGGGGGGGCCCCCGAGCAGTACTTC. Translation gives CASSPGGGGAPEQYF.

This clone has only one observation. The gene calls are TRBV7-6 and TRBJ1-3, with D hard to call. This CDR3 contains 13 residues. Germline CDR1 SGHVS, CDR2 FNYEAQ. V lost 4 bases and J 1 base, leaving 5 bases between the germline ends. CDR3 region: CASSSESGNTIYF. CDR3 DNA: TGTGCCAGCAGCTCGGAGTCTGGAAACACCATATATTTT.

This clone was detected only once. This sequence joins TRBV7-3 and TRBJ1-1, with D unclear. Germline V gene data show CDR1 as SGHTA and CDR2 as FQGTGA. CDR3 length: 12 amino acids. The germline V and J ends were trimmed by 6 bases and 14 bases, with 19 bases remaining between them. DNA of the CDR3: TGTGCCAGCAGTGGGCGTTCCGGGAGTGTATTCTTT. Residues: CASSGRSGSVFF.

DNA of the CDR3: TGCGCCAGCAGCTTGGAAAGCGGGGGGTCACAAGAGACCCAGTACTTC. This encodes CASSLESGGSQETQYF. V gene TRBV5-1 combines with J gene TRBJ2-5; 9 bases are a match to TRBD2. The germline CDR1 and CDR2 sequences are SGHRS and YFSETQ. CDR3 length: 16 amino acids. J was trimmed by 2 bases and V by 0 bases; bases with no gene match: 5.

The chain employs TRBV7-2 and TRBJ2-3; TRBD1 agrees at 10 bases. This CDR3 comprises 16 residues. V gave up 5 bases and J gave up 3 bases; unmatched junction bases: 8. Germline lookup yields CDR1 SGHTA and CDR2 FQGNSA. The CDR3 protein is CASSKTRDRGTDTQYF. CDR3 nucleotide sequence: TGTGCCAGCAGCAAAACCCGGGACAGGGGAACAGATACGCAGTATTTT.

The CDR3 bases are TGTGCCAGCAGTAGGGGGAGGAACACTGAAGCTTTCTTT. Translating it yields CASSRGRNTEAFF. The chain employs TRBV28 and TRBJ1-1; maybe TRBD1 (6 bases). The CDR3 sequence is 13 residues long. CDR1 and CDR2 from the germline V gene are MDHEN and SYDVKM. The V end lost 5 bases, the J end lost 1 base, and 8 bases lay between the germline ends.

The chain combines TRBV19 with TRBJ2-5; D unresolved. CDR1 LNHDA and CDR2 SQIVND come from the germline V gene (reference sequence). The CDR3 contains 11 residues. Trimming left V 5 bases short and J 5 bases short, with 6 bases between. The CDR3 loop is CASSSVETQYF. CDR3 bases: TGTGCCAGTAGTTCGGTTGAGACCCAGTACTTC.

The chain recombines TRBV4-1 with TRBJ2-5; D is unresolved. Between the trimmed V and J ends, which lost 4 bases and 5 bases, there was a span of 11 bases. CDR3 length equals 13 residues. The germline V gene has CDR1 MGHRA and CDR2 YSYEKL. DNA of the CDR3: TGCGCCAGCAGCCTGCAGTTCTTGGAGACCCAGTACTTC. This gives the protein CASSLQFLETQYF.

The rearrangement links TRBV6-1 to TRBJ1-2; D call uncertain. This CDR3 has 13 residues. CDR1 and CDR2 from the germline V gene are MNHNS and SASEGT. The V end lost 2 bases, the J end lost 8 bases, and 12 bases lay between the germline ends. CDR3 in amino acids: CASSERELQGYTF. The DNA of the CDR3 is TGTGCCAGCAGTGAACGGGAACTCCAGGGCTACACCTTC.

This sequence joins TRBV9 and TRBJ2-7, with D possibly TRBD2 on 6 matching bases. CDR1 and CDR2 (germline): SGDLS, YYNGEE. V lost 5 bases to trimming and J lost 6 bases, with 15 bases between them. The CDR3 contains 13 residues. The CDR3 nucleotides are TGTGCCAGCAGTTGGAGGGATGGGTCCGAGCAGTACTTC. The encoded protein is CASSWRDGSEQYF.

The rearrangement links TRBV13 to TRBJ1-3; 7 bases are a match to TRBD1. With 4 bases clipped from V and 2 bases from J, the junction kept 5 bases outside the gene matches. Germline values: CDR1 PRHDT, CDR2 FYEKMQ (reference sequence). This CDR3 is 15 amino acids long. The CDR3, as DNA: TGTGCCAGCAGCTCGACAGGGCTCACTGGAAACACCATATATTTT. This codes for CASSSTGLTGNTIYF.

The chain carries TRBV10-2 and TRBJ1-5; D unclear. V lost 4 bases and J lost 0, with 7 bases in between. The CDR3 covers 14 residues. Germline V CDR1 and CDR2: WSHSY, SAAADI. The CDR3 DNA follows: TGCGCCAGCAGTGCAGCAGGTAGCAATCAGCCCCAGCATTTT. Amino acids: CASSAAGSNQPQHF.

This chain uses TRBV29-1 with TRBJ2-7; a possible D gene is TRBD2 (6 bases). Deletions cut 3 bases from V and 4 bases from J, with 22 bases between. The CDR3 consists of 16 residues. CDR1 is SQVTM and CDR2 is ANQGSEA in the germline V gene. CDR3 residues: CSVDRGLAGRGYEQYF. For the CDR3, the DNA is TGCAGCGTTGATAGGGGACTGGCTGGGCGGGGATACGAGCAGTACTTC.

This clone occurred once. The genes are TRBV21-1 and TRBJ2-5; the table's D call, TRBD1, was not checked against the DNA. TRBV21-1 has pseudogene status. The CDR3 length is 17 residues. CDR3 sequence (DNA): TGTGCCAGCAGCCACTCCACAGGGTGGTGGGTCCAAGAGACCCAGTACTTC. The encoded protein is CASSHSTGWWVQETQYF.

The V and J genes are TRBV25-1 and TRBJ1-4; TRBD1 matches at 7 bases. Germline assignment: CDR1 MGHDK and CDR2 SYGVNS. The CDR3 totals 15 residues. The V segment lost 4 bases and the J segment 4 bases; nucleotides outside the gene matches: 6. This CDR3 reads CASSGGQQLNEKLFF. CDR3 coding DNA: TGTGCCAGCAGTGGGGGACAGCAACTTAATGAAAAACTGTTTTTT.